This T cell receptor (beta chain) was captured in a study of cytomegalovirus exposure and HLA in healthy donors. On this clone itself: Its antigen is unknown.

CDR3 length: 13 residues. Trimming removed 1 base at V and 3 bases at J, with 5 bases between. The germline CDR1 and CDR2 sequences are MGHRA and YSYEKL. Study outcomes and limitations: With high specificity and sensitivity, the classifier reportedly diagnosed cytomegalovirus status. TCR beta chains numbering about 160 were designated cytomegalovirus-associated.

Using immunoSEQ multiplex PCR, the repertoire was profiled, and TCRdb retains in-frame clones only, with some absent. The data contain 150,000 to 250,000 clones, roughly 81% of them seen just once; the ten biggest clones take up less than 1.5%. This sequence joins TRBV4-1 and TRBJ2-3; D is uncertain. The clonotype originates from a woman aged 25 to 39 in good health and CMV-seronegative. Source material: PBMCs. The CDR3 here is CASSQGPTDTQYF. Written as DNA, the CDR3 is TGCGCCAGCAGCCAAGGGCCTACAGATACGCAGTATTTT.